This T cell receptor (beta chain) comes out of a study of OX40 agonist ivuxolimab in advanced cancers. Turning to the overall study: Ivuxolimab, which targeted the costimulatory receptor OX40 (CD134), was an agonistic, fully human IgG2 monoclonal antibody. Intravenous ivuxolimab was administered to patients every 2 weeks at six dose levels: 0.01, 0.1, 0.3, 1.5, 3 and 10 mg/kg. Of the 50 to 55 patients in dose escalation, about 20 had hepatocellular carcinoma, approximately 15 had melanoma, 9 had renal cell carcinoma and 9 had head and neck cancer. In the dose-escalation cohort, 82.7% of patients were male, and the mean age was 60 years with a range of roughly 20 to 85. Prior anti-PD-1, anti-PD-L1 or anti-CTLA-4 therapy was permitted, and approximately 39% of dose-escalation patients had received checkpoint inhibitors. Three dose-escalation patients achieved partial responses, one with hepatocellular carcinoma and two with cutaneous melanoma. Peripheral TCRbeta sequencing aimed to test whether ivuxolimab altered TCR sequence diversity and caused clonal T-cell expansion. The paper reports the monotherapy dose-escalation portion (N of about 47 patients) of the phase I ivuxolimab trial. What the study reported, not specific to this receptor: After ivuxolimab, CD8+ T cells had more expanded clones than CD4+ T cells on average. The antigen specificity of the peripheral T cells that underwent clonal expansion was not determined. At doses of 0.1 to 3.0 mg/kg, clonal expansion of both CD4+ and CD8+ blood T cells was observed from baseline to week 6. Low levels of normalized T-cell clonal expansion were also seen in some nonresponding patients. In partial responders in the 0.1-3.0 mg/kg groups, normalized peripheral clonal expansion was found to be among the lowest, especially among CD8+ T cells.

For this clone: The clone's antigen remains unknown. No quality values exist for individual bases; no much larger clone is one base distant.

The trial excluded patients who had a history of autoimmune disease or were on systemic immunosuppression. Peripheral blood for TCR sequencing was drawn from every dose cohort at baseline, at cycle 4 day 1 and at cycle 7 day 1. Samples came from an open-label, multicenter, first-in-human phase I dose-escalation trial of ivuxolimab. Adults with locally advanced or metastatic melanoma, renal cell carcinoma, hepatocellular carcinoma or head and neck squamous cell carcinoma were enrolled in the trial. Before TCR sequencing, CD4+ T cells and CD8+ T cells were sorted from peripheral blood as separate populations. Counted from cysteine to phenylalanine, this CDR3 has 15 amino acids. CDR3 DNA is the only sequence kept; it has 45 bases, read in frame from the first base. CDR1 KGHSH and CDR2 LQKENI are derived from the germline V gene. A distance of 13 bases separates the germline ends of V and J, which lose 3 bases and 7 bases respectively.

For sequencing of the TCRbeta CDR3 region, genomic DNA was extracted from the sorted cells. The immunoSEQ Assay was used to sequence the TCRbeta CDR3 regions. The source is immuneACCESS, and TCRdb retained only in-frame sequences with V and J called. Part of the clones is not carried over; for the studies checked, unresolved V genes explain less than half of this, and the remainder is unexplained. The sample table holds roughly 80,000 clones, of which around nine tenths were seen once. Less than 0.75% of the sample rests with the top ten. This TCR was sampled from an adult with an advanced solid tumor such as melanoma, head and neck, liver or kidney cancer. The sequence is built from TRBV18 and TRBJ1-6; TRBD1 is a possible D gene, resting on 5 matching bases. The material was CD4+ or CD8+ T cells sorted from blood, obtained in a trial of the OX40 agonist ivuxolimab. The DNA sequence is TGTGCCAGCTCACCCTCTGGACAACCGAATTCACCCCTCCACTTT. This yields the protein CASSPSGQPNSPLHF.